Shown below are 31 T cell receptor beta chains from a single sample sequenced in a study of post-analysis software for immune sequencing data (dated by TCRdb to the mid-2010s). Antigen specificity for these receptors is unknown. The paper's findings and limits, for the study overall: Patients showed significantly higher frequencies than controls for a handful of TRBV segments, among them TRBV5-6, TRBV5-1 and TRBV20-1.

Libraries were built with PCR. Reads for this sample came from an Illumina HiSeq 2500. Unique molecular identifiers were incorporated into TCR beta cDNA libraries to reduce PCR and sequencing biases. The raw public reads went through TCRdb reprocessing: fastp at Q25, MiXCR clone calling, in-frame beta chains kept. Each CDR3 protein gets just one entry, which takes the most common genes and DNA from the rows behind it. This sample has about 820,000 distinct CDR3 sequences in its table, and around 53% of those were observed once. About 4.8% of the sample is taken by the ten largest. The sequenced material came from blood. The receptors here all came from a girl between 10 and 17 years old with multiple sclerosis.

The chain links TRBV20-1 to TRBJ2-6; 8 bases are shared with TRBD1. Germline CDR1 DFQATT, CDR2 SNEGSKA (reference sequence). Germline trimming cut 3 bases from V and 2 bases from J; bases unmatched to any gene: 3. The CDR3 loop spans 15 amino acids. The CDR3 spells CSARDREAGANVLTF. The DNA of the CDR3 is TGCAGTGCTAGGGACAGGGAGGCTGGGGCCAACGTCCTGACTTTC.

The CDR3 region is CASTEGQGANEQFF. CDR3 DNA sequence: TGTGCCAGCACCGAGGGACAGGGGGCTAATGAGCAGTTCTTC. The chain uses TRBV6-5 and TRBJ2-1; 12 bases align to TRBD1. Germline trimming cut 7 bases from V and 7 bases from J; bases unmatched to any gene: 5. Germline V gene lookup returns CDR1 MNHEY and CDR2 SVGAGI. CDR3 size: 14 residues.

This clonotype appeared a few times. The J gene is TRBJ2-5, the V gene TRBV3-1; TRBD1 matches at 11 bases. The J call may be mistaken, given a closer DNA end match to TRBJ2-7. Germline CDR1 reads LGHDT; CDR2 reads YNNKEL (reference sequence). The CDR3 extends over 15 amino acids. CDR3 bases: TGTGCCAGCAGCCCCAGGGACAGGGGGTTCGACGAGCAGTACTTC. Protein sequence: CASSPRDRGFDEQYF.

This clonotype occurred once. The CDR3: CASRQKRFERDTQYF. The CDR3 nucleotides read TGTGCCAGCAGGCAGAAGCGGTTTGAGAGGGATACGCAGTATTTT. The chain joins TRBV27 to TRBJ2-3, with D possibly being TRBD2 (5 bases). The CDR3 loop spans 15 amino acids. In germline, CDR1 is MNHEY, CDR2 SMNVEV (reference sequence). V shed 6 bases and J shed 6 bases, with 19 bases lying between them.

The J gene is TRBJ1-1, the V gene TRBV7-3; no firm D call. V was pared by 0 bases and J by 1 base, with 9 bases between. Germline V CDR1 and CDR2: SGHTA, FQGTGA. The CDR3 consists of 15 residues. CDR3 coding DNA: TGTGCCAGCAGCTTAACGTTATCAGGGAACACTGAAGCTTTCTTT. Translation: CASSLTLSGNTEAFF.

The table lists this clonotype with a few counts. This chain joins TRBV5-1 and TRBJ2-5; no clear D gene. Gene TRBJ2-7 matches the end of the DNA better, so the J call may be wrong. The CDR3 consists of 11 residues. Germline lookup yields CDR1 SGHRS and CDR2 YFSETQ. The CDR3 DNA reads as TGCGCCAGCAGGGACGATAACGAGCAGTACTTC. Its translation: CASRDDNEQYF.

This clonotype was counted many times. The chain is built from TRBV5-1 and TRBJ2-3, with TRBD1 matching over 8 bases. The CDR3 consists of 15 residues. Trimming cost V 0 bases and J 0 bases; bases outside gene matches: 0. Germline V gene sequence: CDR1 SGHRS, CDR2 YFSETQ. The CDR3 region is CASSLGQGSTDTQYF. The CDR3 DNA reads TGCGCCAGCAGCTTGGGACAGGGGAGCACAGATACGCAGTATTTT.

This clonotype was seen more than once but under ten times. This chain links TRBV10-3 with TRBJ2-6; D may be TRBD1 or TRBD2 (6 bases each). Germline CDR1 ENHRY, CDR2 SYGVKD. V was pared by 5 bases and J by 4 bases, with 15 bases between. The CDR3 runs 16 residues. CDR3 amino acids: CAISPGAGVGANVLTF. The CDR3 DNA is TGTGCCATCAGTCCGGGGGCCGGAGTCGGGGCCAACGTCCTGACTTTC.

The gene calls are TRBV28 and TRBJ1-2; 10 bases match TRBD1. This CDR3 is 15 amino acids long. V lost 6 bases to trimming and J lost 8 bases; unmatched junction nucleotides: 12. Germline CDR1 and CDR2: MDHEN and SYDVKM. CDR3 amino acids: CASSPYIDRGQGYTF. As DNA, the CDR3 is TGTGCCAGCAGCCCCTACATCGACAGGGGGCAGGGCTACACCTTC.

This clonotype is a singleton in its sample. The gene calls are TRBV19 and TRBJ1-2; 11 nucleotides align to TRBD1. The trim removed 5 bases at V and 3 bases at J, leaving 5 bases unmatched. The CDR3 is made up of 15 amino acids. Germline V CDR1 and CDR2: LNHDA, SQIVND (reference sequence). The chain's CDR3 is CASSFPGQGDYGYTF. As DNA, the CDR3 is TGTGCCAGTAGTTTTCCGGGACAGGGGGACTATGGCTACACCTTC.

The CDR3 region has the DNA TGTGCCAGCAGTTTTAGCGGGGGCGCGGGGACTGAAGCTTTCTTT. Translated: CASSFSGGAGTEAFF. The chain is built from TRBV12-3 or TRBV12-4 and TRBJ1-1, with a weak D call TRBD1 (6 bases). V lost 3 bases and J lost 5, with 16 bases in between. This CDR3 has 15 residues.

This clonotype was recorded a few times. This chain joins TRBV29-1 and TRBJ2-5, with TRBD2 as a possible D gene (6 bases). Germline CDR1 reads SQVTM; CDR2 reads ANQGSEA. The CDR3 spans 14 residues. The ends were cut back, 1 base at V and 5 bases at J, with 14 bases in the middle. The DNA of the CDR3 is TGCAGCGTTGAAGGGCTAGCGCAGTGGGAGACCCAGTACTTC. It specifies CSVEGLAQWETQYF.

The gene calls are TRBV5-1 and TRBJ2-4; D not certain. The V and J ends lost 1 base and 0 bases respectively, with 11 bases between them. The CDR3 contains 16 residues. Looked up from germline, CDR1 is SGHRS and CDR2 is YFSETQ. CDR3 sequence: CASSLMGSIAKNIQYF. The CDR3 DNA reads TGCGCCAGCAGCTTGATGGGGTCGATAGCCAAAAACATTCAGTACTTC.

V and J are TRBV20-1 and TRBJ2-3, with a possible D match to TRBD2 (5 bases). The CDR3 loop spans 15 amino acids. V was clipped by 1 base and J by 0 bases, with 11 bases between them. CDR1 and CDR2 (germline): DFQATT, SNEGSKA (reference sequence). The CDR3 sequence is CSARVAGISTDTQYF. The CDR3 nucleotides read TGCAGTGCTAGAGTCGCCGGGATTAGCACAGATACGCAGTATTTT.

This clonotype was recorded a few times. The V and J genes are TRBV25-1 and TRBJ2-5, with TRBD2 matching 10 bases. V shed 0 bases, J shed 0 bases, and the junction held 16 bases outside the gene matches. The CDR3 has 21 residues. Germline V CDR1 and CDR2: MGHDK, SYGVNS. CDR3: CASSEYPFSSGGVVYQETQYF. CDR3 coding DNA: TGTGCCAGCAGTGAATACCCGTTTTCTAGCGGGGGAGTTGTGTACCAAGAGACCCAGTACTTC. The full variable domain, its missing parts supplied by reference TRBV25-1 and TRBJ2-5, is EADIYQTPRYLVIGTGKKITLECSQTMGHDKMYWYQQDPGMELHLIHYSYGVNSTEKGDLSSESTVSRIRTEHFPLTLESARPSHTSQYLCASSEYPFSSGGVVYQETQYFGPGTRLLVL.

This clonotype has more than one count but fewer than ten. The V and J genes are TRBV4-1 and TRBJ2-7; tentative D call: TRBD2 (6 bases). This CDR3 is built from 14 residues. Germline values: CDR1 MGHRA, CDR2 YSYEKL. The V and J ends lost 4 bases and 2 bases respectively, with 12 bases between them. CDR3 amino acids: CASSPLEGPYEQYF. Written as DNA, the CDR3 is TGCGCCAGCAGCCCCTTGGAGGGCCCCTACGAGCAGTACTTC.

This chain uses TRBV3-1 with TRBJ1-2, with TRBD1 as a possible D gene (5 bases). From germline, CDR1 is LGHDT and CDR2 YNNKEL (reference sequence). The CDR3 runs 15 residues. V shed 2 bases and J shed 8 bases, with 18 bases lying between them. CDR3 residues: CASSQKTLRGLGYTF. The DNA of the CDR3 is TGTGCCAGCAGCCAAAAAACTTTGAGGGGTCTCGGCTACACCTTC.

The chain recombines TRBV20-1 with TRBJ2-1; D call uncertain. The CDR3 consists of 15 residues. Trimming left V 3 bases short and J 0 bases short, with 12 bases between. CDR1 and CDR2 (germline): DFQATT, SNEGSKA (reference sequence). The CDR3 loop reads CSASPLTSSYNEQFF. CDR3 bases: TGCAGTGCTAGTCCCCTTACCAGCTCCTACAATGAGCAGTTCTTC.

This clonotype was recorded a few times. The chain uses TRBV20-1 and TRBJ2-7, with TRBD1 identical over 8 bases. This CDR3 is 15 amino acids long. Unmatched junction bases numbered 10, after V lost 2 bases and J lost 4 bases. Germline-derived CDR1 and CDR2 are DFQATT and SNEGSKA (reference sequence). CDR3 nucleotide sequence: TGCAGTGCTAGATCCCGGGGCAGGGGGCAGTACGAGCAGTACTTC. The encoded protein is CSARSRGRGQYEQYF.

V and J are TRBV7-9 and TRBJ2-5; perhaps D is TRBD1 or TRBD2 (5 bases each). The J call may be in error: the DNA end matches TRBJ2-7 better. CDR3 length: 14 residues. The germline V gene encodes CDR1 SEHNR and CDR2 FQNEAQ (reference sequence). The CDR3 is CASSVSGTVDEQYF. CDR3 coding DNA: TGTGCCAGCAGCGTATCCGGGACGGTCGACGAGCAGTACTTC.

This chain joins TRBV4-1 and TRBJ2-7; 7 nucleotides align to TRBD2. Germline CDR1 MGHRA, CDR2 YSYEKL. This CDR3 is built from 16 residues. J lost 3 bases, V lost 4 bases, and 12 bases had no gene match. The CDR3 is CASSRGGGRNLYEQYF. DNA for the CDR3: TGCGCCAGCAGCCGCGGCGGGGGAAGGAATCTCTACGAGCAGTACTTC.

Details on this clonotype: It may be a read error: a sequence one base away is much more abundant. This sequence joins TRBV20-1 and TRBJ2-3; D ambiguous. The V end lost 0 bases, the J end lost 0 bases, and 4 bases lay between the germline ends. This CDR3 has 13 amino acids. Per the germline V gene, CDR1 is DFQATT and CDR2 is SNEGSKA (reference sequence). CDR3 sequence reads: CSARDGSTDTQYF. CDR3 nucleotide sequence: TGCAGTGCTAGAGATGGGAGCACAGATACGCAGTATTTT.

The rearrangement uses TRBV15 and TRBJ2-1; D gene unclear. V was cut by 1 base and J by 9 bases, with 13 bases left in between. The germline CDR1 and CDR2 sequences are LNHNV and YYDKDF (reference sequence). This CDR3 contains 14 residues. The CDR3 region has the DNA TGTGCCACCAGCAGAGGGACGGCAAAGAGTGAGCAGTTCTTC. Encoded protein: CATSRGTAKSEQFF.

This clonotype was counted between two and nine times. This chain links TRBV2 with TRBJ2-1, with D uncertain. Germline V gene sequence: CDR1 SNHLY, CDR2 FYNNEI. Trimming cost V 9 bases and J 5 bases, with 11 bases left between them. The CDR3 length is 12 residues. In DNA, the CDR3 is TGTGCCAGTGTAGACCAGAACAATGAGCAGTTCTTC. It yields the protein CASVDQNNEQFF. Full variable domain (outside the CDR3, taken from reference TRBV2 and TRBJ2-1): EPEVTQTPSHQVTQMGQEVILRCVPISNHLYFYWYRQILGQKVEFLVSFYNNEISEKSEIFDDQFSVERPDGSNFTLKIRSTKLEDSAMYFCASVDQNNEQFFGPGTRLTVL.

This clonotype was seen a handful of times. V and J are TRBV29-1 and TRBJ2-3; TRBD1 or TRBD2 may be the D gene (5 bases each). CDR3 length equals 15 residues. Trimming shortened V by 6 bases and J by 0 bases, and 16 bases separated the two germline ends. Germline V gene lookup returns CDR1 SQVTM and CDR2 ANQGSEA. The CDR3 nucleotides read TGCAGCGTCGGATGGCCGGGACCCAGCACAGATACGCAGTATTTT. Its protein product is CSVGWPGPSTDTQYF.

The V call is TRBV4-2, the J call TRBJ2-7; 7 bases match TRBD2. The V segment lost 3 bases and the J segment 0 bases; nucleotides outside the gene matches: 5. Germline CDR1 and CDR2: LGHNA and YNFKEQ. This CDR3 has 15 residues. DNA of the CDR3: TGTGCCAGCAGCCACCTAGCGGCTAGCTCCTACGAGCAGTACTTC. Encoded protein: CASSHLAASSYEQYF.

This clonotype occurred a few times. The chain links TRBV9 to TRBJ2-5, with D possibly TRBD2 on 5 matching bases. The DNA end is a closer match to TRBJ2-7, so the J assignment may be wrong. Germline V CDR1 and CDR2: SGDLS, YYNGEE. The length of the CDR3 is 14 residues. The CDR3 region is CASSVEYSDYEQYF. The CDR3 DNA follows: TGTGCCAGCAGCGTAGAGTATAGCGACTACGAGCAGTACTTC.

The chain couples TRBV4-1 to TRBJ2-7, with unresolved D. Trimming pared 3 bases from V and 5 bases from J, leaving 17 bases between. Germline V CDR1 and CDR2: MGHRA, YSYEKL. This CDR3 comprises 15 residues. This CDR3 reads CASSQPAPARDEQYF. CDR3 nucleotides: TGCGCCAGCAGCCAGCCTGCACCAGCGCGCGACGAGCAGTACTTC.

This clonotype was recorded once. The V and J genes are TRBV5-5 and TRBJ1-1; perhaps TRBD1 as D (6 bases). V was trimmed by 0 bases and J by 3 bases, leaving 6 bases between them. This CDR3 is built from 13 residues. Germline CDR1 reads SGHKS; CDR2 reads YYEKEE (reference sequence). The CDR3 sequence is CASSLAGDTEAFF. The CDR3 coding sequence is TGTGCCAGCAGCTTGGCAGGGGACACTGAAGCTTTCTTT.

The chain uses TRBV20-1 and TRBJ2-1, with TRBD2 identical over 10 bases. Germline values: CDR1 DFQATT, CDR2 SNEGSKA (reference sequence). The CDR3 covers 15 residues. V shed 4 bases, J shed 4 bases, and the junction held 7 bases outside the gene matches. DNA of the CDR3: TGCAGTGCTACCCCCAGCGGGAGGGCGTACAATGAGCAGTTCTTC. Translating gives CSATPSGRAYNEQFF.

About this clonotype itself: A single base separates this from a much larger clone, so it may be a read error. This sequence joins TRBV6-5 and TRBJ2-5, with TRBD1 matching over 7 bases. The germline CDR1 and CDR2 sequences are MNHEY and SVGAGI. Trimming at V came to 6 bases and at J to 6 bases, leaving 10 bases not matched to a gene. There are 14 residues in the CDR3. The CDR3, as DNA: TGTGCCAGCAGGGGTGGGACAGCCGGCAAGACCCAGTACTTC. It codes for CASRGGTAGKTQYF.